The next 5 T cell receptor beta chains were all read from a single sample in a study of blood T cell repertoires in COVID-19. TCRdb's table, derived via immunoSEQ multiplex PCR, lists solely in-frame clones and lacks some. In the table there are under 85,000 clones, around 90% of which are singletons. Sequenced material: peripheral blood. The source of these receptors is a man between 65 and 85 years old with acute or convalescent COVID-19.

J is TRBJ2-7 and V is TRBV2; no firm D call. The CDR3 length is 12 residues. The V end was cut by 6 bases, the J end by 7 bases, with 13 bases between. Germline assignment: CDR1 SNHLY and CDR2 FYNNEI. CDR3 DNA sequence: TGTGCCAGCAGACGACTTGAGTGGGAGCAGTACTTC. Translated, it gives CASRRLEWEQYF.

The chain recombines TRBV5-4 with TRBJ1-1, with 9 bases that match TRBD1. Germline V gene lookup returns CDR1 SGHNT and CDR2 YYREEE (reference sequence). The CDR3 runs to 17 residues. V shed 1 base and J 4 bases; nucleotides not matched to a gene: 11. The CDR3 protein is CASSLRPGQGMSTEAFF. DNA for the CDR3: TGTGCCAGCAGCTTGCGCCCCGGACAGGGGATGAGCACTGAAGCTTTCTTT.

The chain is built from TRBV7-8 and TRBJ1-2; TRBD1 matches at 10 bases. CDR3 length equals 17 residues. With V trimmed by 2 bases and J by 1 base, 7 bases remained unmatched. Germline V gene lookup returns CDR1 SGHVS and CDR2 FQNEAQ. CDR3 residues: CASSLLTGGFVNYGYTF. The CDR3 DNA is TGTGCCAGCAGCTTACTGACAGGGGGCTTTGTTAACTATGGCTACACCTTC.

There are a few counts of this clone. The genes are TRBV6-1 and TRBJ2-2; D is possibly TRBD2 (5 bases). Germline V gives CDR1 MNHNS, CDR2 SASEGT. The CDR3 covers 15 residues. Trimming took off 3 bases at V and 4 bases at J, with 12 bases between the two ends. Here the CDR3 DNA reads TGTGCCAGCAGTGAGGGAGCGAGATTCACCGGGGAGCTGTTTTTT. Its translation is CASSEGARFTGELFF.

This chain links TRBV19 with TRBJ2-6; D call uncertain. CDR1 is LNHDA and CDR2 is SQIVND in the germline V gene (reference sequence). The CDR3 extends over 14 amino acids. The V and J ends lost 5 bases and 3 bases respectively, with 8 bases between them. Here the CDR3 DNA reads TGTGCCAGTAGTTCAGGTGGTGGGGCCAACGTCCTGACTTTC. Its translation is CASSSGGGANVLTF.